These T cell receptor beta chains were read from a single sample in a study of cytomegalovirus exposure and HLA in healthy donors. Assay: immunoSEQ multiplex PCR; the TCRdb copy retains only in-frame clones and omits some. The profile shows 100,000 to 120,000 clones, approximately 80% of them singletons. Sequencing was carried out using PBMCs. Receptors were obtained from a man younger than 45 in good health and CMV-seropositive. Both conserved end residues are part of each CDR3. The D gene is left open where the match is weak. Size values are once, few and many counts, or a class for expanded clones, and some rows have none.

.,TRBV19,few,TRBJ1-1,CASRQGAVVEAFF,TGTGCCAGTAGGCAAGGAGCGGTCGTTGAAGCTTTCTTT
.,TRBV28,.,TRBJ1-2,CASSVQGKYGYTF,TGTGCCAGCAGTGTGCAGGGTAAATACGGCTACACCTTC
TRBD2,TRBV5-1,.,TRBJ2-1,CASSFGSGGASGDEQFF,TGCGCCAGCAGCTTCGGTAGCGGGGGGGCATCCGGAGATGAGCAGTTCTTC
.,TRBV25-1,.,TRBJ1-4,CASSGGSNGEKLFF,TGTGCCAGCAGCGGGGGATCCAACGGGGAAAAACTGTTTTTT
TRBD1,TRBV11-2,once,TRBJ1-1,CASSPPGVGTGPNTEAFF,TGTGCCAGCAGCCCGCCCGGGGTTGGGACAGGGCCGAACACTGAAGCTTTCTTT
TRBD2,TRBV14,.,TRBJ2-7,CASSPGPGGPTEQYF,TGTGCCAGCAGCCCGGGCCCGGGGGGGCCTACCGAGCAGTACTTC
.,TRBV27,.,TRBJ2-2,CASRSGPLYTGELFF,TGTGCCAGCAGATCAGGGCCGTTATACACCGGGGAGCTGTTTTTT
TRBD2,TRBV2,few,TRBJ2-6,CASSESRGGPAGANVLTF,TGTGCCAGCAGTGAAAGTCGGGGGGGGCCGGCTGGGGCCAACGTCCTGACTTTC
.,TRBV29-1,.,TRBJ1-2,CSVEMGADYGYTF,TGCAGCGTTGAAATGGGGGCGGACTATGGCTACACCTTC
TRBD2,TRBV5-1,.,TRBJ2-2,CASSLGDYHLAGELFF,TGCGCCAGCAGCTTGGGGGACTACCACCTGGCCGGGGAGCTGTTTTTT
.,TRBV7-2,.,TRBJ2-2,CASSPTGFYRGELFF,TGTGCCAGCAGCCCTACAGGGTTTTATCGCGGGGAGCTGTTTTTT
TRBD2,TRBV4-3,.,TRBJ2-7,CASSQAPTAGPYEQYF,TGCGCCAGCAGCCAAGCTCCTACAGCGGGGCCCTACGAGCAGTACTTC
TRBD1,TRBV11-3,.,TRBJ2-1,CASSLPTGGYEHEQFF,TGTGCCAGCAGCTTACCGACAGGGGGTTATGAACATGAGCAGTTCTTC
.,TRBV5-4,few,TRBJ1-1,CASSLEQNTEAFF,TGTGCCAGCAGCTTGGAACAGAACACTGAAGCTTTCTTT
TRBD2,TRBV19,.,TRBJ2-7,CASSTGGAYEQYF,TGTGCCAGTAGTACGGGGGGGGCCTACGAGCAGTACTTC
TRBD1,TRBV9,.,TRBJ1-1,CASVPHTGGGHNTEAFF,TGTGCCAGCGTACCCCACACAGGGGGCGGTCATAACACTGAAGCTTTCTTT
TRBD1,TRBV7-2,.,TRBJ2-5,CASSLGDRDQETQYF,TGTGCCAGCAGCTTAGGTGACAGGGACCAAGAGACCCAGTACTTC
.,TRBV11-2,.,TRBJ1-1,CASSPFGGLEAAFF,TGTGCCAGCAGCCCTTTTGGAGGCCTAGAGGCGGCTTTCTTT
TRBD2,TRBV6-5,.,TRBJ2-5,CASRKGLAGEETQYF,TGTGCCAGCAGGAAGGGACTAGCGGGGGAAGAGACCCAGTACTTC
.,TRBV6-1,.,TRBJ1-1,CASRILRESTEAFF,TGTGCCAGCAGGATTTTGAGGGAGAGCACTGAAGCTTTCTTT